What follows are 5 T cell receptor beta chains derived from one specimen sequenced in a study of molecular identifiers for immune sequencing clone quantification. A single record per CDR3 protein comes from TCRdb applying MiXCR to the PCR reads. Of about 320,000 distinct CDR3 sequences detected, roughly 23% appear once; the ten largest clones hold 0.7% to 0.9%. The sample taken for sequencing was naive CD8+ T cells from blood, with Jurkat cell RNA spiked in. Subset defined: FACS-sorted CD8+CD4-CCR7+CD45RA+ naive T cells. The receptors were sampled from a human donor in good health. Some libraries in this study had Jurkat cell RNA spiked in.

V gene TRBV10-2 combines with J gene TRBJ2-5; TRBD2 matches 15 bases. J lost 2 bases, V lost 5 bases, and 3 bases had no gene match. The CDR3 has 16 residues. Looked up from germline, CDR1 is WSHSY and CDR2 is SAAADI. The CDR3 loop is CASSNGLAGGQETQYF. In DNA, the CDR3 is TGCGCCAGCAGTAATGGACTAGCGGGGGGGCAAGAGACCCAGTACTTC.

In its sample, this clonotype was seen a few times. This CDR3 reads CASSPRGPWETQYF. As DNA, the CDR3 is TGTGCCAGCAGTCCTCGAGGACCCTGGGAGACCCAGTACTTC. This chain uses TRBV28 with TRBJ2-5; no firm D call. The CDR3 sequence is 14 residues long. Deletions cut 5 bases from V and 5 bases from J, with 15 bases between. Looked up from germline, CDR1 is MDHEN and CDR2 is SYDVKM. The whole variable domain, remainder taken from reference TRBV28 and TRBJ2-5, is DVKVTQSSRYLVKRTGEKVFLECVQDMDHENMFWYRQDPGLGLRLIYFSYDVKMKEKGDIPEGYSVSREKKERFSLILESASTNQTSMYLCASSPRGPWETQYFGPGTRLLVL.

This clonotype showed up just a few times. The gene calls are TRBV12-3 or TRBV12-4 and TRBJ2-5, with D uncertain. V lost 7 bases to trimming and J lost 1 base, with 16 bases between them. The CDR3 runs to 15 residues. This CDR3 reads CASTAQGRPQETQYF. Here the CDR3 DNA reads TGTGCCAGCACCGCCCAAGGCAGGCCCCAAGAGACCCAGTACTTC.

Many counts were recorded for this clonotype. The chain combines TRBV7-6 with TRBJ2-3, with D perhaps given as TRBD1 or TRBD2 (5 bases each). Germline loops: CDR1 SGHVS, CDR2 FNYEAQ. Trimming removed 0 bases at V and 0 bases at J, with 7 bases between. The CDR3 runs to 15 residues. DNA for the CDR3: TGTGCCAGCAGCTTAGCGGGGACGAGCACAGATACGCAGTATTTT. It encodes CASSLAGTSTDTQYF. Looking up the rest from reference TRBV7-6 and TRBJ2-3 gives the full variable domain: GAGVSQSPRYKVTKRGQDVALRCDPISGHVSLYWYRQALGQGPEFLTYFNYEAQQDKSGLPNDRFSAERPEGSISTLTIQRTEQRDSAMYRCASSLAGTSTDTQYFGPGTRLTVL.

The table lists this clonotype with many counts. The chain links TRBV28 to TRBJ2-1; D is tentatively TRBD1 or TRBD2 (6 bases each). CDR1 is MDHEN, CDR2 SYDVKM, per germline. V lost 5 bases to trimming and J lost 2 bases, with 13 bases between them. The length of the CDR3 is 15 residues. The CDR3 region is CASSPGGGPYNEQFF. The CDR3 DNA sequence: TGTGCCAGCAGTCCCGGAGGGGGTCCCTACAATGAGCAGTTCTTC.